This is a list of T cell receptor beta chains from one sample in a study of blood T cell repertoires in COVID-19. Method: immunoSEQ multiplex PCR; TCRdb's copy keeps in-frame clones and lacks some. Among 300,000 to 350,000 clones listed, about nine tenths were seen once. The source material was PBMCs or T cells enriched from blood (not recorded which). All receptors come from a woman in her twenties or thirties who had been exposed to COVID-19. The conserved cysteine and the conserved F or W are not part of the CDR3 here.

CDR3 length,V gene,CDR3 protein
14,TRBV30,AWSRSRTGANQPQH
12,TRBV3-1/TRBV3-2,ASSQDRSNTEAF
13,TRBV7-9,ASSLREREKYEQY
14,TRBV10-3,AISESTGGNTDTQY
14,TRBV7-3,ASSRTPSGASYEQY
13,TRBV5-4,ASSVGSGSEETQY
10,TRBV10-3,AISGTDYEQY
11,TRBV14,ASSHSEVVGYT
10,TRBV18,ASSPGAYEQY
11,TRBV11-2,ASSFSRVTEAF
15,TRBV28,ASSSPGQGRNFDEQF
14,TRBV3-1/TRBV3-2,ASSYLIPTHQETQY
14,TRBV27,ASSAGLAGIGFEQY
15,TRBV13,ASSLQRGGLDGYEQY
11,TRBV6-4,ASSDAPGLGQF
12,TRBV6-5,ASRPTGTSGSRY
11,TRBV6-5,ASTIRGLAEQF
12,TRBV11-1,ASSWEGPQETQY
15,TRBV5-6,ASQGTVSAGSNQPQH
11,TRBV30,AWTNAGNTEAF
11,TRBV10-3,AISRDREPPLH
13,TRBV2,ASSEMGQVYNEQF
9,TRBV30,AWRDSYEQY
14,TRBV29-1,SVESRKASGHGTQY
10,TRBV3-1/TRBV3-2,ASRGGPYEQY
12,TRBV6-5,ASSRVYDTGELF
11,TRBV7-8,ASSFGQGYGYT
15,TRBV9,ASSPSTLGFFSYEQY
13,TRBV27,ASSAGTSGNNEQF
16,TRBV13,ASSLTRQGSNLYNEQF
13,TRBV7-3,ASSLALAGVYEQF
13,TRBV7-9,ASSSARGSNQPQH
14,TRBV3-1/TRBV3-2,ASRETSGRAGETQY
15,TRBV7-9,ASSGPHEGLASNEQF
13,TRBV24-1,ATSDRTGPREPQH
12,TRBV10-3,AIRAGTGSLEQY
15,TRBV5-4,ASSARTGTSGSDTQY
11,TRBV7-3,ASSSSGTDTQY
13,TRBV11-3,ASSPTGLVSYEQY
13,TRBV5-1,ASSLGFVANPEAF
13,TRBV19,ASNLRGGTNSPLH
13,TRBV18,ASSPGQGAPDTQY
14,TRBV19,ASSALSRTSTDTQY
14,TRBV18,ASSPPTGGNTGELF
11,TRBV2,ASNRQVGTEAF
15,TRBV28,ASSLRGQRRVYNEQF
13,TRBV13,AGGGASDRRDGYT
12,TRBV30,ALNRDRLWYGYT
14,TRBV3-1/TRBV3-2,ASSRNPTGAGYGYT
15,TRBV18,ASSPFQAGTGSNEQF
13,TRBV5-8,ASSLGDRVNQPQH
12,TRBV27,ASSLLQGANTIY
13,TRBV19,ASSIRDTSGNTIY
14,TRBV5-4,ASSLASGRFGETQY
8,TRBV10-2,ATLEAEQY